This TCR beta chain was sequenced for a study of blood T cell repertoires in COVID-19. Study-wide context: Nucleic acid was either cDNA or gDNA, and it came from T cells, B-cell-depleted T cells, or PBMCs.

Per the authors' pipeline: Estimated nucleated cell counts came from reference gene primer amplification. Using immunoSEQ multiplex PCR, the repertoire was profiled, and TCRdb retains in-frame clones only, with some absent. V, J and clone size reflect that table, while D and trimming were determined from the DNA. The data contain under 95,000 clones, approximately 90% of them singletons. Per the germline V gene, CDR1 is MNHEY and CDR2 is SVGAGI. CDR3 length: 15 residues. V shed 6 bases, J shed 1 base, and the junction held 9 bases outside the gene matches. The clonotype comes from a middle-aged man with COVID-19, enrolled during active disease. Specimen: peripheral blood. The J gene is TRBJ2-7, the V gene TRBV6-5, with TRBD1 matching 7 bases. CDR3 in amino acids: CASRRETGSSYEQYF. As DNA, the CDR3 is TGTGCCAGCAGGAGAGAGACAGGGTCTTCCTACGAGCAGTACTTC.